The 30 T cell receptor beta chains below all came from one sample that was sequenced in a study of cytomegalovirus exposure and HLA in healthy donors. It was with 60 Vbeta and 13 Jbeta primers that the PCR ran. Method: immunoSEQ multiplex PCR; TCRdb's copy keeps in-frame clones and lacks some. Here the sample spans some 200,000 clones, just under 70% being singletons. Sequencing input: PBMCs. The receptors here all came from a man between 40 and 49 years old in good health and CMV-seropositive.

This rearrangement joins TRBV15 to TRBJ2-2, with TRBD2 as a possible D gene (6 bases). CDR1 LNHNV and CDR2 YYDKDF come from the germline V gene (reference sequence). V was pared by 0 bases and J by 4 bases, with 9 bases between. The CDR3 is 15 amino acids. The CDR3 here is CATSRELRGTGELFF. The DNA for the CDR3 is TGTGCCACCAGCAGAGAATTGCGGGGCACCGGGGAGCTGTTTTTT.

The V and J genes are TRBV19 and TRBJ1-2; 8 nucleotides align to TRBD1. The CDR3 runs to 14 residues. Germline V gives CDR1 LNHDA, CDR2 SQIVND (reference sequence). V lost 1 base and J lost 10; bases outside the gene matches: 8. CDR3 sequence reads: CASSIGDRPFDYTF. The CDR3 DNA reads TGTGCCAGTAGTATAGGGGACAGGCCATTTGACTACACCTTC.

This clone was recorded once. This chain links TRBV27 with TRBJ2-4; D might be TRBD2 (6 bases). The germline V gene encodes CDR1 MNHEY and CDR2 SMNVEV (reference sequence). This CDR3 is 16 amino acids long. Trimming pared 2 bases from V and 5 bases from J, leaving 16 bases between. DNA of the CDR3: TGTGCCAGCAGTTTAGAATGGGGGGAGGTCGAAAACATTCAGTACTTC. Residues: CASSLEWGEVENIQYF.

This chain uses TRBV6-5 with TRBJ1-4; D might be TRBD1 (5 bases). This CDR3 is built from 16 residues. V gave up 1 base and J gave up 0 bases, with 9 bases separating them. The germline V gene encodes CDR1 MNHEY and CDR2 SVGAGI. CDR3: CASSYLGGATNEKLFF. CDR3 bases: TGTGCCAGCAGTTACTTGGGGGGAGCAACTAATGAAAAACTGTTTTTT.

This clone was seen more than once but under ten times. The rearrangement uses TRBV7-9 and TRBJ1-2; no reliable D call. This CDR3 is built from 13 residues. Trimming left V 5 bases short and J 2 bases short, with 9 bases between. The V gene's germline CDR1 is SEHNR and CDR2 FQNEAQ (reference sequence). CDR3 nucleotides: TGTGCCAGCAGCCAGAACCTCAACTATGGCTACACCTTC. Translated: CASSQNLNYGYTF.

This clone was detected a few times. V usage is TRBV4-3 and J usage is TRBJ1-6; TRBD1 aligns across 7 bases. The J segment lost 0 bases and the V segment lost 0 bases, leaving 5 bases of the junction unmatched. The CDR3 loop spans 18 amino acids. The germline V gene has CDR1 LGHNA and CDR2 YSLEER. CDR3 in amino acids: CASSQEAPGGSYNSPLHF. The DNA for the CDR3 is TGCGCCAGCAGCCAAGAAGCTCCAGGGGGCTCCTATAATTCACCCCTCCACTTT.

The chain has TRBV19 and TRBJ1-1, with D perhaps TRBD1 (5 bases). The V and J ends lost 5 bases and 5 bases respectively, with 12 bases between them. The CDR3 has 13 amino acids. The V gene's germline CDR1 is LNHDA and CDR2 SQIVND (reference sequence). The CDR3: CASSWGARTEAFF. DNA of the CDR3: TGTGCCAGTAGTTGGGGCGCTCGGACTGAAGCTTTCTTT.

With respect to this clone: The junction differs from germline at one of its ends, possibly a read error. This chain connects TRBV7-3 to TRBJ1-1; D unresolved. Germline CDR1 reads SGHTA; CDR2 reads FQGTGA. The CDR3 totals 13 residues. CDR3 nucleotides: TGTGTCAGCAGCTTTGGGAGGGACACTGAAGCTTTCTTT. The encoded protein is CVSSFGRDTEAFF.

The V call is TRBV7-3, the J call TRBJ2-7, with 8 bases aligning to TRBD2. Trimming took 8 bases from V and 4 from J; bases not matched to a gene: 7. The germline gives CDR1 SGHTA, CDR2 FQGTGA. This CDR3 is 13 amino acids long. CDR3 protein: CASSTGGGYEQYF. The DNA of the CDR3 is TGTGCCAGCTCAACGGGCGGGGGGTACGAGCAGTACTTC.

This CDR3 reads CASSLEGGGPETQYF. CDR3 nucleotides: TGTGCCAGCAGCTTAGAAGGGGGGGGGCCAGAGACCCAGTACTTC. This chain links TRBV7-8 with TRBJ2-5; the D gene is possibly TRBD2 (7 bases). Trimming removed 1 base at V and 4 bases at J, with 13 bases between. Germline assignment: CDR1 SGHVS and CDR2 FQNEAQ. The CDR3 sequence is 15 residues long. Together with reference TRBV7-8 and TRBJ2-5, the CDR3 gives the full variable domain: GAGVSQSPRYKVAKRGQDVALRCDPISGHVSLFWYQQALGQGPEFLTYFQNEAQLDKSGLPSDRFFAERPEGSVSTLKIQRTQQEDSAVYLCASSLEGGGPETQYFGPGTRLLVL.

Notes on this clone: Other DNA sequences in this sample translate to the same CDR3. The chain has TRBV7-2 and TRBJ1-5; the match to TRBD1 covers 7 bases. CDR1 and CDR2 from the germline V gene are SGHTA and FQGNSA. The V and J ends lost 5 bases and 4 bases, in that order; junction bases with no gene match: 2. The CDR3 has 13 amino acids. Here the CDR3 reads CASSPRGNQPQHF. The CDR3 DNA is TGTGCCAGCAGCCCCAGGGGGAATCAGCCCCAGCATTTT.

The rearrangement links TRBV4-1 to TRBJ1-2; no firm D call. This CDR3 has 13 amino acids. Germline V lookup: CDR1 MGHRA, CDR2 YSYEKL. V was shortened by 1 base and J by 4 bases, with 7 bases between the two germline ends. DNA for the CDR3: TGCGCCAGCAGCCAAGCACGCGGCTATGGCTACACCTTC. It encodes CASSQARGYGYTF.

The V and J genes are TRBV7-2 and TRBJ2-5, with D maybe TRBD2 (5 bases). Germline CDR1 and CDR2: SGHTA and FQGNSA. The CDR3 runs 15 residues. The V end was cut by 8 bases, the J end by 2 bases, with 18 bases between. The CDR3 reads CASGSNGIIQETQYF. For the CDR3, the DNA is TGTGCCAGCGGATCTAACGGGATAATACAAGAGACCCAGTACTTC.

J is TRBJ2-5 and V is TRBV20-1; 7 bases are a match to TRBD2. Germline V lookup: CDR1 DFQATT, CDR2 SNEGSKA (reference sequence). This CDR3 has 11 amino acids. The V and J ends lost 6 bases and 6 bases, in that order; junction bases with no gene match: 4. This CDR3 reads CSARGEKTQYF. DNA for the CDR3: TGCAGTGCCCGGGGGGAGAAGACCCAGTACTTC.

CDR3 in DNA: TGTGCCAGCAGCCCTCAACCGGGACAGGGAGCCACTGAAGCTTTCTTT. Residues: CASSPQPGQGATEAFF. The genes are TRBV7-3 and TRBJ1-1; 9 nucleotides agree with TRBD1. Germline values: CDR1 SGHTA, CDR2 FQGTGA. The CDR3 is 16 amino acids. Trimming cost V 5 bases and J 4 bases; bases outside gene matches: 11. Drawing the rest from reference TRBV7-3 and TRBJ1-1, the complete variable domain is GAGVSQTPSNKVTEKGKYVELRCDPISGHTALYWYRQSLGQGPEFLIYFQGTGAADDSGLPNDRFFAVRPEGSVSTLKIQRTERGDSAVYLCASSPQPGQGATEAFFGQGTRLTVV.

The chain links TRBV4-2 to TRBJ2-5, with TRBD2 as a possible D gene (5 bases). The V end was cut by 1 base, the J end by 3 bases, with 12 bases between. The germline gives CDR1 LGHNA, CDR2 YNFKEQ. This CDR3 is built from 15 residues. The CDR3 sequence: CASSQVGSGEETQYF. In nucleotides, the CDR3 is TGTGCCAGCAGCCAAGTCGGCAGCGGTGAAGAGACCCAGTACTTC.

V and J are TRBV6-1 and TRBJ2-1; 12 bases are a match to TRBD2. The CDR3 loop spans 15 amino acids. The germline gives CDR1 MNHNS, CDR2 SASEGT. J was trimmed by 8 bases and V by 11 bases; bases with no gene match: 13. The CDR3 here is CAGLTSGGTRHEQFF. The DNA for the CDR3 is TGTGCCGGACTAACTAGCGGGGGGACACGGCATGAGCAGTTCTTC.

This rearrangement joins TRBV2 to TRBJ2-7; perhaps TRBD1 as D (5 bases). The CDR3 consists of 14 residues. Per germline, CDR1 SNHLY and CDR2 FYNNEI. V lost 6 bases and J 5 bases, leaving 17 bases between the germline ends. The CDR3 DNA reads TGTGCCAGCAGGTTGGGGCTTATCAGGAACGAGCAGTACTTC. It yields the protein CASRLGLIRNEQYF.

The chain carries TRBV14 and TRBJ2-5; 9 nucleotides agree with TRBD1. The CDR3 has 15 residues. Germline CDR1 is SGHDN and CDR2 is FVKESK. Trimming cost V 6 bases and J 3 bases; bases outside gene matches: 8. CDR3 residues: CASSLPGQGEETQYF. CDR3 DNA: TGTGCCAGCAGTCTTCCGGGACAGGGAGAAGAGACCCAGTACTTC.

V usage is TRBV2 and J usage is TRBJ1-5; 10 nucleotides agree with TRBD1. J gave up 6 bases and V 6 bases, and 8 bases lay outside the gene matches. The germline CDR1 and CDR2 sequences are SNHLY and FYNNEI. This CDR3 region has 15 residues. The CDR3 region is CASRAGTGVFQPQHF. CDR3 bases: TGTGCCAGCAGGGCAGGGACAGGGGTTTTTCAGCCCCAGCATTTT.

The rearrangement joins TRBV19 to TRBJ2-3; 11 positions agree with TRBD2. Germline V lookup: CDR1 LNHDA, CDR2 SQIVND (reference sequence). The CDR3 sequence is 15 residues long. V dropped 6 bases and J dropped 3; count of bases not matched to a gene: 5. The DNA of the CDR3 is TGTGCCAGTAGGGATACTAGCGGGGGAACAGATACGCAGTATTTT. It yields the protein CASRDTSGGTDTQYF. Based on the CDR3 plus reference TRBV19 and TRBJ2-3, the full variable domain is DGGITQSPKYLFRKEGQNVTLSCEQNLNHDAMYWYRQDPGQGLRLIYYSQIVNDFQKGDIAEGYSVSREKKESFPLTVTSAQKNPTAFYLCASRDTSGGTDTQYFGPGTRLTVL.

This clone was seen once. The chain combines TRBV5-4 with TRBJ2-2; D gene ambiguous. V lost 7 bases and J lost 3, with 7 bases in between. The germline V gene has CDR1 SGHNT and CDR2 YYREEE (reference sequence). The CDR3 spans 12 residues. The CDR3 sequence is CASPLDTGELFF. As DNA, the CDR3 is TGTGCCAGCCCGCTAGACACCGGGGAGCTGTTTTTT.

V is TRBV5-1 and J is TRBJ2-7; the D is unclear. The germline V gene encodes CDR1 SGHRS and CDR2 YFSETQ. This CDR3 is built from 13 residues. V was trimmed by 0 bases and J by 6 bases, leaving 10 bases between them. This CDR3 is CASSLEPAIEQYF. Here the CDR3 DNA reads TGCGCCAGCAGCTTGGAGCCCGCGATCGAGCAGTACTTC.

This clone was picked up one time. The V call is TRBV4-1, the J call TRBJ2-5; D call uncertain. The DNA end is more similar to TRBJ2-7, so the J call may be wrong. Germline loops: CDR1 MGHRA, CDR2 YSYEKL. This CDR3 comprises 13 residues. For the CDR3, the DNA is TGCGCCAGCAGCCGTAGGTCGGACTACGAGCAGTACTTC. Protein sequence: CASSRRSDYEQYF.

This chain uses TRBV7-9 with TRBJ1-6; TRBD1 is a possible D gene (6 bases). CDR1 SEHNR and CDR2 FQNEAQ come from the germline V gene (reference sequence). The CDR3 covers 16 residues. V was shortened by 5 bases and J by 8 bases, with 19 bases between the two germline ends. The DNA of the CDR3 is TGTGCCAGCAGCCCCACCCTTACAGGGCGGGATTCACCCCTCCACTTT. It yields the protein CASSPTLTGRDSPLHF. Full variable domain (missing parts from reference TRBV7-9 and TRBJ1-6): DTGVSQNPRHKITKRGQNVTFRCDPISEHNRLYWYRQTLGQGPEFLTYFQNEAQLEKSRLLSDRFSAERPKGSFSTLEIQRTEQGDSAMYLCASSPTLTGRDSPLHFGNGTRLTVT.

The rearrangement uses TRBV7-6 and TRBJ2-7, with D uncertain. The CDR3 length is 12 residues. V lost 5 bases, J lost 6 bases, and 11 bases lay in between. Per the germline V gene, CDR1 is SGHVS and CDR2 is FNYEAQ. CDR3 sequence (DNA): TGTGCCAGCAGCCCGGAGATTGGCGAGCAGTACTTC. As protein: CASSPEIGEQYF.

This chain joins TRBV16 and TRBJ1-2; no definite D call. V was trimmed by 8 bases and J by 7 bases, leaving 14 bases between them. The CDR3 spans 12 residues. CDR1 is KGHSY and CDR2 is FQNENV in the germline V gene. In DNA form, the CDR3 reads TGTGCCAGCCGGGAGCTTACGAGTGGCTACACCTTC. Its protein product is CASRELTSGYTF. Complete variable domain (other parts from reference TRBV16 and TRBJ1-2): GEEVAQTPKHLVRGEGQKAKLYCAPIKGHSYVFWYQQVLKNEFKFLISFQNENVFDETGMPKERFSAKCLPNSPCSLEIQATKLEDSAVYFCASRELTSGYTFGSGTRLTVV.

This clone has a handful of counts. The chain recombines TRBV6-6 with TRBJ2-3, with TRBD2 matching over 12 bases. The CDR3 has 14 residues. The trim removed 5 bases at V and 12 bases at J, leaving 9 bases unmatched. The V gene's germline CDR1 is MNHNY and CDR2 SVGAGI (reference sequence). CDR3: CASSPGTSGFRQYF. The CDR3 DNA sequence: TGTGCCAGCAGTCCGGGGACTAGCGGGTTTCGTCAGTATTTT.

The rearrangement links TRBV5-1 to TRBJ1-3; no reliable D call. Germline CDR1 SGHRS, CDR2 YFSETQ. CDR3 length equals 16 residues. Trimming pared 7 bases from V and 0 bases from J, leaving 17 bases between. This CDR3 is CASSRLGRNSGNTIYF. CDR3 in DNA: TGCGCCAGCTCCCGACTGGGGAGAAACTCTGGAAACACCATATATTTT.

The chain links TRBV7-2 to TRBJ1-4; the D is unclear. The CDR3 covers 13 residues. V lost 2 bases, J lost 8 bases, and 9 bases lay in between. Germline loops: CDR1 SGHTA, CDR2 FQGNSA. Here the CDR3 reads CASSLSVYEKLFF. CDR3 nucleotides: TGTGCCAGCAGCTTATCGGTATACGAAAAACTGTTTTTT.